This is a list of T cell receptor beta chains from one sample in a study of CD8+ T cells in alopecia areata. Using immunoSEQ multiplex PCR, the repertoire was profiled, and TCRdb retains in-frame clones only, with some absent. The data contain under 300,000 clones, 50% to 75% of them seen just once; the ten biggest clones take up around 0.92%. The sequences come from CD4+ T cells sorted from blood, collected at approximately week 52, from a patient treated with tofacitinib. The receptors here all came from a human donor with alopecia areata. CDR3s include the opening cysteine and the closing phenylalanine or tryptophan. The order of the fields is J gene, D gene, V gene, clone size, CDR3 DNA, CDR3 protein. The D gene is left open where the match is weak. Expanded clones are given a class, and other clones once, few, many or no size at all.

j_call: TRBJ2-2; d_call: .; v_call: TRBV10-1; clone_size: few; cdr3_nt: TGCGCCAGCAGTAAAATCGGGGGTAACACCGGGGAGCTGTTTTTT; cdr3_aa: CASSKIGGNTGELFF
j_call: TRBJ2-5; d_call: TRBD2; v_call: TRBV29-1; clone_size: .; cdr3_nt: TGCAGCGTTGAAACTAGCGGCCAAGAGACCCAGTACTTC; cdr3_aa: CSVETSGQETQYF
j_call: TRBJ2-3; d_call: .; v_call: TRBV5-1; clone_size: few; cdr3_nt: TGCGCCAGCAGCTTAGGTCCCCCCCCGACCACAGATACGCAGTATTTT; cdr3_aa: CASSLGPPPTTDTQYF
j_call: TRBJ1-2; d_call: .; v_call: TRBV4-3; clone_size: once; cdr3_nt: TGCGCCAGCAGCCAAGCCGACCGCTCCAACTATGGCTACACCTTC; cdr3_aa: CASSQADRSNYGYTF
j_call: TRBJ2-7; d_call: TRBD1; v_call: TRBV29-1; clone_size: .; cdr3_nt: TGCAGCGTACGGACAGGGGAATCCTACGAGCAGTACTTC; cdr3_aa: CSVRTGESYEQYF
j_call: TRBJ1-2; d_call: .; v_call: TRBV15; clone_size: .; cdr3_nt: TGTGCCACCAGCAGAGAACCCCACGGCTACACCTTC; cdr3_aa: CATSREPHGYTF
j_call: TRBJ2-7; d_call: .; v_call: TRBV7-9; clone_size: .; cdr3_nt: TGTGCCAGCAGCTCAGCCCCCACCTGGACAGGAGGGGTCTACGAGCAGTACTTC; cdr3_aa: CASSSAPTWTGGVYEQYF
j_call: TRBJ1-1; d_call: .; v_call: TRBV30; clone_size: .; cdr3_nt: TGTGCCTGGAGTGTGGAGGGGTTCACTGAAGCTTTCTTT; cdr3_aa: CAWSVEGFTEAFF
j_call: TRBJ1-2; d_call: .; v_call: TRBV5-4; clone_size: .; cdr3_nt: TGTGCCAGCAGTGAACAGGGCGGCCTAATAAAAAGTTATGGCTACACCTTC; cdr3_aa: CASSEQGGLIKSYGYTF
j_call: TRBJ1-5; d_call: .; v_call: TRBV27; clone_size: few; cdr3_nt: TGTGCCAGCAGTTTCCGACCACGGGGTCAGAATCAGCCCCAGCATTTT; cdr3_aa: CASSFRPRGQNQPQHF